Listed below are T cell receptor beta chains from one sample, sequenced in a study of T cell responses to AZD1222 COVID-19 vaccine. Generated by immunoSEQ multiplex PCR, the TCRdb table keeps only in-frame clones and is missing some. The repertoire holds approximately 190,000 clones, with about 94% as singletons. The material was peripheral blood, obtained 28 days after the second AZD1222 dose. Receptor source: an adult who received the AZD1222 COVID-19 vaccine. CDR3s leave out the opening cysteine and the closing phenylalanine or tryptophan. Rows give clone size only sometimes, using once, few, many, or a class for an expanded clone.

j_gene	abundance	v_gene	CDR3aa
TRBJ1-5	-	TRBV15	ATSGQTGGGQPQH
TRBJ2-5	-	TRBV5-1	ASSLAPDVQETQY
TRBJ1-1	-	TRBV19	ASSAEDVNTEAF
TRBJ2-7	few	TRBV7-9	ASSAGGLAGRNEQY
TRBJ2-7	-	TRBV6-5	ASSLDRGLVEQY
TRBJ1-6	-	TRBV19	ASSMMVGTGPSFDSYNSPLH
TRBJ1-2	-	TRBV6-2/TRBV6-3	ASSYGGQNYGYT
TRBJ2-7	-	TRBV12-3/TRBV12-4	ASSPPANYEQY
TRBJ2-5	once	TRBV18	ASSPWDGALQETQY
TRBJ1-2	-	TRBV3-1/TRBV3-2	ASSAGARGNGYT
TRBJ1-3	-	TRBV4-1	ASSQDDAGSSGNTIY
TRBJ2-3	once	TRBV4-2	ASSQGTSGGLSASTDTQY
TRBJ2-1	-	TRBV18	ASSQTVGTGSSNEQF
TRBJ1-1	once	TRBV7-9	ASSLVLAENTEAF
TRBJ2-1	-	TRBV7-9	ASSLAQAAPGRDEQF
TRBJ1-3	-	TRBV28	ASSPRTGKSSGNTIY
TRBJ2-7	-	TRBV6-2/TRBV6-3	ASSYRHYEQY
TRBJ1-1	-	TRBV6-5	ASSSDRPFEAF
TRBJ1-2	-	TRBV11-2	ASSSGQGVGHYGYT
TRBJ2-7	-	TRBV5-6	ASSPDRGYEQY
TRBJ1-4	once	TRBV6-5	ASSSTNEKLF
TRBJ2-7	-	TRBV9	ASSSGGADEQY
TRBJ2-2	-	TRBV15	ATSRTRTGELF
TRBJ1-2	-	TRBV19	ASRPGGQEYGYT
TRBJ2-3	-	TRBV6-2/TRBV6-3	ASSSRRVLQNVDTQY
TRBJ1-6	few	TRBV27	ASSLRGELH
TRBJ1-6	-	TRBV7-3	ASSLTGGVDSPLH
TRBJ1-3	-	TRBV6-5	ASRTGSGNTIY
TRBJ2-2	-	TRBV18	ASSPGAQSTNTGELF
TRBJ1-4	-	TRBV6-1	ASSDRTNEKLF
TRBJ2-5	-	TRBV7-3	ASSLSSGNKETQY
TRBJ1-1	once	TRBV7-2	ASSLWENTEAF
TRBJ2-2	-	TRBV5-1	ASREASGSTGELF
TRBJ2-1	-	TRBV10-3	AISEWTGADEQF
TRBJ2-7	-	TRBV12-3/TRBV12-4	ASGTGGIYEQY
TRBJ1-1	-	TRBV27	ASSLSKGVGTEAF
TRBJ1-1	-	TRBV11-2	ASSPRDRFTEAF
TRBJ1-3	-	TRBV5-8	ASIAGFSGNTIY
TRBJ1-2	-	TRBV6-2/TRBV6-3	ASSATGSGYT
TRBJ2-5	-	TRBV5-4	ASSLAGVGETQY
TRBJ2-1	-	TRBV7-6	ASSLSGGSSYNEQF
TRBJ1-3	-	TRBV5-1	ASSLGPTDSGNTIY
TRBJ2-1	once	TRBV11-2	ASSLRGDRSYNEQF
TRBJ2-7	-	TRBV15	ATSSYYEQY
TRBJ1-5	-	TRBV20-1	SAIDPNNQPQH
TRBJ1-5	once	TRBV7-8	ASSFQGHNQPQH
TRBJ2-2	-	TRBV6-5	ASRPENTGELF
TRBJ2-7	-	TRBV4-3	ASSLKEGHYEQY
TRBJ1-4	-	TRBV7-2	ASSLLQGEKLF
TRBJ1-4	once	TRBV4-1	ASSRLSRAVAEKLF
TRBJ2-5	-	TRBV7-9	ASSLGLGGRETQY
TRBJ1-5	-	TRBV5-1	ASSLRGDEQPQH
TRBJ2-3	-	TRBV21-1	ASSNPPGAVADTQY